Each of the 30 T cell receptor beta chains below was sequenced from the same sample in a study of blood T cells in healthy people across ages. A sample-barcoded 5' primer and a J-beta primer mix were used in a second PCR of about 7 to 12 cycles. TCRdb re-called the 5' RACE reads with MiXCR, one entry per CDR3 protein. The profile shows 800,000 or so distinct CDR3 sequences, about half of them singletons. Sequenced material: blood. The receptors come from an elderly man in good health.

The rearrangement links TRBV7-8 to TRBJ2-7; 8 bases fit TRBD1. This CDR3 comprises 15 residues. Looked up from germline, CDR1 is SGHVS and CDR2 is FQNEAQ. J was trimmed by 2 bases and V by 6 bases; bases with no gene match: 9. In nucleotides, the CDR3 is TGTGCCAGCAGTCCAGACAGGGGTATGCCCTACGAGCAGTACTTC. This codes for CASSPDRGMPYEQYF.

The chain couples TRBV5-1 to TRBJ2-3, with TRBD1 identical over 11 bases. Germline lookup yields CDR1 SGHRS and CDR2 YFSETQ. The ends lost 4 bases at V and 3 bases at J; junction bases unmatched: 4. The CDR3 is 15 amino acids. CDR3 loop: CASSPDRGLTDTQYF. The CDR3, as DNA: TGCGCCAGCAGCCCGGACAGGGGGCTTACAGATACGCAGTATTTT.

About this clonotype itself: Possible read error: a much larger clone is one base away. The chain carries TRBV29-1 and TRBJ2-3; 12 positions agree with TRBD2. The CDR3 is 13 amino acids. The germline CDR1 and CDR2 sequences are SQVTM and ANQGSEA. The CDR3 DNA reads as TGCAGCGTCGGACTAGCGGGAACAGATACGCGGTATTTT. This codes for CSVGLAGTDTRYF.

This chain joins TRBV7-8 and TRBJ2-4, with TRBD2 matching 11 bases. Germline trimming cut 2 bases from V and 1 base from J; bases unmatched to any gene: 10. Germline loops: CDR1 SGHVS, CDR2 FQNEAQ. The CDR3 spans 19 residues. CDR3 sequence: CASSLYISGREQAKNIQYF. The CDR3 DNA reads as TGTGCCAGCAGCTTATATATTAGCGGGAGGGAACAGGCCAAAAACATTCAGTACTTC.

This clonotype was seen only a few times. The DNA for the CDR3 is TGCAGTGCTCGGGGGGGCCGGGACACCCAATCTGGGGCCAACGTCCTGACTTTC. It translates to CSARGGRDTQSGANVLTF. The rearrangement uses TRBV20-1 and TRBJ2-6, with 8 nucleotides matching TRBD2. The V gene end was trimmed by 5 bases and the J gene end by 1 base; junction bases not matched to a gene: 13. CDR1 and CDR2 (germline): DFQATT, SNEGSKA (reference sequence). CDR3 size: 18 residues.

The chain uses TRBV24-1 and TRBJ2-2; a possible D gene is TRBD2 (5 bases). The length of the CDR3 is 15 residues. Trimming removed 6 bases from V and 2 bases from J, with 12 bases in between. Per the germline V gene, CDR1 is KGHDR and CDR2 is SFDVKD. In DNA, the CDR3 is TGTGCCACCAGTCCGGGGAGCTACAACACCGGGGAGCTGTTTTTT. This gives the protein CATSPGSYNTGELFF.

Only a few counts were recorded for this clonotype. This chain connects TRBV28 to TRBJ2-5; perhaps TRBD1 as D (5 bases). Germline assignment: CDR1 MDHEN and CDR2 SYDVKM. Trimming took off 5 bases at V and 7 bases at J, with 14 bases between the two ends. The CDR3 has 13 amino acids. The CDR3, as DNA: TGTGCCAGCAGTATCAAGGGGCTTAGGACCCAGTACTTC. Protein sequence: CASSIKGLRTQYF.

This clonotype was picked up a small number of times. V gene TRBV5-1 combines with J gene TRBJ2-7, with D tentatively TRBD1 or TRBD2 (5 bases each). CDR1 is SGHRS and CDR2 is YFSETQ in the germline V gene. The CDR3 has 15 amino acids. Trimming removed 4 bases at V and 1 base at J, with 15 bases between. The CDR3 region has the DNA TGCGCCAGCAGCAACGCCGGGACGGGGTCCTACGAGCAGTACTTC. As protein: CASSNAGTGSYEQYF.

This clonotype was detected many times. This chain joins TRBV20-1 and TRBJ2-1; D is perhaps TRBD1 (5 bases). CDR1 is DFQATT and CDR2 is SNEGSKA in the germline V gene (reference sequence). The CDR3 is 14 residues long. V shed 5 bases and J shed 1 base, with 12 bases lying between them. The CDR3 loop reads CSAEGAGSYNEQFF. The CDR3 bases are TGCAGTGCTGAAGGGGCAGGATCCTACAATGAGCAGTTCTTC.

This chain uses TRBV21-1 with TRBJ2-1; the DNA was not used to check the table's D call, TRBD1. TRBV21-1 is annotated as a pseudogene. The CDR3 consists of 13 residues. The DNA for the CDR3 is TGTGCCAGCAGCAAAGAGTTCGGGACAGGGAAGTTCTTC. Translation: CASSKEFGTGKFF.

The chain couples TRBV7-9 to TRBJ2-2; no clear D gene. V was trimmed by 5 bases and J by 8 bases, leaving 12 bases between them. Germline CDR1 and CDR2: SEHNR and FQNEAQ (reference sequence). There are 13 residues in the CDR3. Here the CDR3 DNA reads TGTGCCAGCAGCGCCCAACAGTCTGGGGAGCTGTTTTTT. Amino acids: CASSAQQSGELFF.

The chain is built from TRBV9 and TRBJ2-7; 10 bases agree with TRBD2. The ends lost 0 bases at V and 2 bases at J; junction bases unmatched: 5. The germline V gene encodes CDR1 SGDLS and CDR2 YYNGEE. The CDR3 length is 16 residues. The CDR3 coding sequence is TGTGCCAGCAGCGTAGAACTAGCGGGACCCCCCTACGAGCAGTACTTC. Its translation: CASSVELAGPPYEQYF.

This clonotype was observed a few times. The V call is TRBV24-1, the J call TRBJ2-5, with 10 bases lining up with TRBD1. This CDR3 contains 16 residues. Germline values: CDR1 KGHDR, CDR2 SFDVKD. The V segment lost 3 bases and the J segment 5 bases; nucleotides outside the gene matches: 8. The CDR3: CATSDIQGTGVETQYF. CDR3 DNA: TGTGCCACCAGTGATATCCAAGGGACAGGGGTTGAGACCCAGTACTTC.

This chain joins TRBV10-2 and TRBJ2-7; 9 bases map to TRBD1. This CDR3 has 14 amino acids. Germline values: CDR1 WSHSY, CDR2 SAAADI. V lost 7 bases and J lost 3; bases outside the gene matches: 7. Written as DNA, the CDR3 is TGCGCCAGCACCACCGGGACAGGGAACTACGAGCAGTACTTC. The encoded protein is CASTTGTGNYEQYF.

This clonotype was counted a few times. The gene calls are TRBV7-9 and TRBJ2-6; the D is unclear. The V and J ends lost 3 bases and 2 bases respectively, with 2 bases between them. From germline, CDR1 is SEHNR and CDR2 FQNEAQ (reference sequence). The length of the CDR3 is 13 residues. The CDR3 is CASSFAGANVLTF. The DNA of the CDR3 is TGTGCCAGCAGCTTTGCTGGGGCCAACGTCCTGACTTTC.

This clonotype came up a few times. The rearrangement joins TRBV4-3 to TRBJ2-7, with TRBD2 identical over 10 bases. With 1 base clipped from V and 3 bases from J, the junction kept 3 bases outside the gene matches. Germline V lookup: CDR1 LGHNA, CDR2 YSLEER. The CDR3 extends over 15 amino acids. In nucleotides, the CDR3 is TGCGCCAGCAGCCAAGTTCTAGCGGGAGTCTACGAGCAGTACTTC. Amino acid sequence: CASSQVLAGVYEQYF.

V and J are TRBV5-1 and TRBJ1-1, with unresolved D. The CDR3 has 14 residues. Trimming pared 1 base from V and 1 base from J, leaving 8 bases between. CDR1 is SGHRS, CDR2 YFSETQ, per germline. The CDR3 loop reads CASSLRNGNTEAFF. The CDR3 DNA reads as TGCGCCAGCAGCTTGCGGAATGGGAACACTGAAGCTTTCTTT.

This clonotype occurred once. The chain employs TRBV20-1 and TRBJ2-3; D may be TRBD2 (6 bases). This CDR3 spans 17 amino acids. The V gene's germline CDR1 is DFQATT and CDR2 SNEGSKA (reference sequence). Trimming took 0 bases from V and 5 from J, leaving 21 bases between them. The CDR3 DNA reads TGCAGTGCTAGAGATTTCGCCCAAACGGGAGTCGGAGATACGCAGTATTTT. It yields the protein CSARDFAQTGVGDTQYF.

This clonotype has more than one count but fewer than ten. This chain joins TRBV12-3 or TRBV12-4 and TRBJ1-4, with TRBD1 as a possible D gene (5 bases). The length of the CDR3 is 13 residues. The V end was cut by 5 bases, the J end by 8 bases, with 12 bases between. The CDR3 loop is CASSNQGPEKLFF. In DNA, the CDR3 is TGTGCCAGCAGTAATCAGGGCCCGGAAAAACTGTTTTTT.

The chain carries TRBV12-3 or TRBV12-4 and TRBJ2-4, with a weak D call TRBD2 (6 bases). V lost 7 bases and J 12 bases, leaving 22 bases between the germline ends. This CDR3 is 14 amino acids long. The CDR3 protein is CASTRGFGQETQYF. CDR3 coding DNA: TGTGCCAGCACCCGGGGGTTCGGGCAAGAGACTCAGTACTTC.

This clonotype was recorded a few times. The chain carries TRBV7-2 and TRBJ2-3; D gene ambiguous. Germline V gene sequence: CDR1 SGHTA, CDR2 FQGNSA. The CDR3 extends over 14 amino acids. V was trimmed by 5 bases and J by 0 bases, leaving 9 bases between them. CDR3 DNA: TGTGCCAGCAGCCTCATAAGGAGCACAGATACGCAGTATTTT. This encodes CASSLIRSTDTQYF.

The V gene is TRBV29-1, the J gene TRBJ2-1; the match to TRBD2 covers 11 bases. The J call is in doubt because the DNA end fits TRBJ2-7 better. The CDR3 extends over 19 amino acids. Germline values: CDR1 SQVTM, CDR2 ANQGSEA. The CDR3 bases are TGCAGCGCCAATACCGGGCTAGCGGGAGGTTCTAGCACCTACAATGAGCAGTACTTC. Its protein is CSANTGLAGGSSTYNEQYF.

The chain links TRBV27 to TRBJ1-5; D is uncertain. Trimming left V 6 bases short and J 3 bases short, with 12 bases between. This CDR3 has 14 amino acids. The germline CDR1 and CDR2 sequences are MNHEY and SMNVEV (reference sequence). CDR3 amino acids: CASRTRNLNQPQHF. The CDR3 bases are TGTGCCAGCAGGACCAGGAACCTCAATCAGCCCCAGCATTTT.

The chain combines TRBV11-2 with TRBJ1-4; perhaps TRBD1 as D (6 bases). Germline CDR1 and CDR2: SGHAT and FQNNGV. Trimming pared 3 bases from V and 2 bases from J, leaving 13 bases between. The CDR3 sequence is 16 residues long. DNA of the CDR3: TGTGCCAGCAGCTTGGCGGCCGGGGGCACTAATGAAAAACTGTTTTTT. Translation gives CASSLAAGGTNEKLFF.

The chain links TRBV2 to TRBJ2-1; the D gene could be TRBD1 or TRBD2 (6 bases each). CDR1 and CDR2 (germline): SNHLY, FYNNEI. V lost 5 bases and J lost 10, with 18 bases in between. This CDR3 comprises 14 residues. The DNA for the CDR3 is TGTGCCAGCAGTAGTACCTTGGGGGGCGCAGAGCAGTTCTTC. Its translation is CASSSTLGGAEQFF.

The rearrangement joins TRBV29-1 to TRBJ1-6; D gene ambiguous. V shed 4 bases and J shed 4 bases, with 8 bases lying between them. The length of the CDR3 is 13 residues. Germline V gives CDR1 SQVTM, CDR2 ANQGSEA. The chain's CDR3 is CSVGMGYNSPLHF. The CDR3 region has the DNA TGCAGCGTTGGTATGGGTTATAATTCACCCCTCCACTTT.

V gene TRBV11-3 combines with J gene TRBJ2-1; D unclear. CDR1 SGHNT and CDR2 YENEEA come from the germline V gene. The CDR3 runs to 14 residues. The V and J ends lost 1 base and 7 bases respectively, with 11 bases between them. CDR3 nucleotide sequence: TGTGCCAGCAGCTTAGGAGAACCCGCGAATGAGCAGTTCTTC. Protein sequence: CASSLGEPANEQFF.

Of note for this clonotype: This may stem from a read error, because a much larger clone lies one nucleotide away. The chain combines TRBV4-1 with TRBJ2-1; TRBD1 is a possible D gene (7 bases). Between the trimmed V and J ends, which lost 1 base and 14 bases, there was a span of 24 bases. The CDR3 sequence is 16 residues long. The germline V gene has CDR1 MGHRA and CDR2 YSYEKL. The CDR3 here is CASSQGGLTGTGAEFF. CDR3 DNA: TGCGCCAGCAGCCAAGGTGGTTTGACAGGGACTGGAGCCGAGTTCTTC.

Details on this clonotype: A much more abundant neighbour one base away suggests this may be a read error. The rearrangement uses TRBV10-3 and TRBJ2-1; TRBD1 aligns across 9 bases. The J call may be faulty, since TRBJ2-7 better matches the DNA end. Germline V CDR1 and CDR2: ENHRY, SYGVKD. The CDR3 is made up of 14 amino acids. The DNA of the CDR3 is TGTGCCATCAGCGGGACAGGGTCCTACAATGAGCAGTACTTC. Translating it yields CAISGTGSYNEQYF.

This chain links TRBV7-9 with TRBJ2-7; TRBD1 might be the D (6 bases). This CDR3 contains 16 residues. The V end lost 5 bases, the J end lost 5 bases, and 22 bases lay between the germline ends. CDR1 and CDR2 (germline): SEHNR, FQNEAQ (reference sequence). CDR3 DNA: TGTGCCAGCAGCCCCCTAGGGGGTCTAGCCACCGACGAGCAGTACTTC. Translating it yields CASSPLGGLATDEQYF.